These 20 T cell receptor beta chains share one sample of origin, sequenced in a study of CD8 T cells in ankylosing spondylitis. TCRdb passed the 5' RACE reads through MiXCR, listing each CDR3 protein once. Among about 190,000 distinct CDR3 sequences listed, over 10% were seen once. Sequenced: blood, either unsorted or a sorted T cell fraction (not recorded which). These receptors were taken from a female donor with ankylosing spondylitis or in good health (not recorded which).

There are a few counts of this clonotype. The J gene is TRBJ2-7, the V gene TRBV7-2, with TRBD2 identical over 12 bases. The CDR3 contains 15 residues. In germline, CDR1 is SGHTA, CDR2 FQGNSA. J was trimmed by 5 bases and V by 6 bases; bases with no gene match: 8. The CDR3 here is CASSRTSGTQNEQYF. The CDR3 region has the DNA TGTGCCAGCAGTCGGACTAGCGGGACCCAGAACGAGCAGTACTTC.

This clonotype was seen only a few times. The CDR3 sequence: CASSPVPSYDDTQYF. CDR3 DNA: TGTGCCAGCTCACCCGTCCCTTCTTACGACGATACGCAGTATTTT. This chain uses TRBV18 with TRBJ2-3; no clear D. The CDR3 has 15 amino acids. V was clipped by 3 bases and J by 6 bases, with 16 bases between them. Germline V gene sequence: CDR1 KGHSH, CDR2 LQKENI. The full variable domain, completed using reference TRBV18 and TRBJ2-3, is NAGVMQNPRHLVRRRGQEARLRCSPMKGHSHVYWYRQLPEEGLKFMVYLQKENIIDESGMPKERFSAEFPKEGPSILRIQQVVRGDSAAYFCASSPVPSYDDTQYFGPGTRLTVL.

This clonotype has ten or more counts. The chain recombines TRBV10-3 with TRBJ2-1; 10 nucleotides match TRBD2. The V segment lost 3 bases and the J segment 5 bases; nucleotides outside the gene matches: 13. The CDR3 runs 18 residues. Germline CDR1 and CDR2: ENHRY and SYGVKD. The CDR3 protein is CAISDLTGTSASNNEQFF. CDR3 DNA sequence: TGTGCCATCAGTGACCTAACCGGGACTAGCGCCAGCAACAATGAGCAGTTCTTC.

A few counts support this clonotype. The chain links TRBV7-2 to TRBJ1-5, with 7 bases matching TRBD1. J gave up 6 bases and V 4 bases, and 6 bases lay outside the gene matches. Germline V lookup: CDR1 SGHTA, CDR2 FQGNSA. The CDR3 contains 14 residues. CDR3 in DNA: TGTGCCAGCAGCTCGGAGGGGGCGGTTCAGCCCCAGCATTTT. Its translation: CASSSEGAVQPQHF.

The table lists this clonotype with many counts. J is TRBJ2-2 and V is TRBV11-1, with 14 nucleotides matching TRBD2. Germline CDR1 SGHAT, CDR2 FQDESV (reference sequence). With V trimmed by 7 bases and J by 4 bases, 20 bases remained unmatched. The CDR3 totals 21 residues. The CDR3 protein is CASNFPRAGTSGSLVTGELFF. CDR3 bases: TGTGCCAGCAACTTTCCCCGCGCCGGGACTAGCGGGAGTTTAGTCACCGGGGAGCTGTTTTTT.

The chain combines TRBV3-1 with TRBJ2-1, with D tentatively TRBD2 (5 bases). CDR1 and CDR2 from the germline V gene are LGHDT and YNNKEL (reference sequence). Between the trimmed V and J ends, which lost 3 bases and 5 bases, there was a span of 17 bases. CDR3 length: 16 residues. The CDR3 DNA sequence: TGTGCCAGCAGCCAGGACTTTGGGTCCGGGAACAATGAGCAGTTCTTC. As protein: CASSQDFGSGNNEQFF.

The sample holds many counts of this clonotype. V usage is TRBV29-1 and J usage is TRBJ1-1; a weak D match, TRBD1 (5 bases). The V gene lost 6 bases and the J gene lost 1 base, with 6 bases spanning the gap. The germline CDR1 and CDR2 sequences are SQVTM and ANQGSEA. The CDR3 totals 11 residues. In nucleotides, the CDR3 is TGCAGCGTAGGGACGAACACTGAAGCTTTCTTT. As protein: CSVGTNTEAFF.

The table lists this clonotype with many counts. The chain links TRBV24-1 to TRBJ1-2, with 7 bases aligning to TRBD1. This CDR3 has 15 residues. The trim removed 6 bases at V and 4 bases at J, leaving 10 bases unmatched. Germline assignment: CDR1 KGHDR and CDR2 SFDVKD. The CDR3 loop reads CATSPSRDRPYGYTF. DNA of the CDR3: TGTGCCACCAGTCCCTCACGGGACAGACCCTATGGCTACACCTTC.

This clonotype was observed a few times. J is TRBJ1-5 and V is TRBV6-2 or TRBV6-3; D is perhaps TRBD1 (6 bases). This CDR3 comprises 15 residues. The V end was cut by 6 bases, the J end by 5 bases, with 17 bases between. The germline gives CDR1 MNHEY, CDR2 SVGEGT. CDR3 bases: TGTGCCAGCAGCTCCTTTGGGGGGCTGGATCAGCCCCAGCATTTT. Translating gives CASSSFGGLDQPQHF.

This clonotype was observed at least ten times. The chain employs TRBV5-1 and TRBJ2-1; maybe TRBD2 (5 bases). The CDR3 is 15 amino acids. Looked up from germline, CDR1 is SGHRS and CDR2 is YFSETQ. Trimming stripped 4 bases from V and 6 bases from J, with 17 bases between. The CDR3 protein is CASSPLVERFNEQFF. The CDR3 DNA sequence: TGCGCCAGCAGCCCACTAGTTGAGCGGTTCAATGAGCAGTTCTTC.

This clonotype appeared a few times. The chain is built from TRBV12-3 or TRBV12-4 and TRBJ2-1; the match to TRBD1 covers 8 bases. The junction had 3 bases not matched to a gene; V was cut back by 5 bases and J by 6 bases. There are 13 residues in the CDR3. The CDR3 is CASSEDRGNEQFF. CDR3 DNA sequence: TGTGCCAGCAGTGAAGACAGGGGCAATGAGCAGTTCTTC.

This clonotype was detected only a few times. The chain joins TRBV18 to TRBJ2-7, with D perhaps matching TRBD2 (5 bases). Germline V CDR1 and CDR2: KGHSH, LQKENI. V was shortened by 1 base and J by 0 bases, with 10 bases between the two germline ends. The CDR3 runs 15 residues. CDR3 residues: CASSPLAMSSYEQYF. CDR3 nucleotides: TGTGCCAGCTCACCACTAGCGATGAGCTCCTACGAGCAGTACTTC.

This clonotype was picked up many times. V is TRBV11-2 and J is TRBJ1-5; D uncertain. V shed 1 base and J shed 2 bases, with 6 bases lying between them. Per germline, CDR1 SGHAT and CDR2 FQNNGV. The CDR3 is made up of 14 amino acids. This CDR3 reads CASSLGVGNQPQHF. The CDR3 coding sequence is TGTGCCAGCAGCTTAGGGGTGGGCAATCAGCCCCAGCATTTT.

This clonotype was detected many times. This rearrangement joins TRBV29-1 to TRBJ2-7; D gene unclear. The CDR3 runs to 12 residues. V was clipped by 5 bases and J by 2 bases, with 10 bases between them. Germline V gene sequence: CDR1 SQVTM, CDR2 ANQGSEA. This chain's CDR3 is CSVKTETYEQYF. CDR3 bases: TGCAGCGTTAAGACGGAAACCTACGAGCAGTACTTC.

This clonotype was observed many times. V is TRBV20-1 and J is TRBJ2-5; TRBD1 matches at 7 bases. Trimming cost V 7 bases and J 2 bases; bases outside gene matches: 4. The CDR3 covers 12 residues. Germline V gene lookup returns CDR1 DFQATT and CDR2 SNEGSKA (reference sequence). The CDR3 loop is CSGTGHQETQYF. CDR3 nucleotide sequence: TGCAGTGGGACAGGTCATCAAGAGACCCAGTACTTC.

In this sample, this clonotype turned up many times. One junction end does not reproduce the germline sequence, and a read error may be involved. The chain links TRBV5-1 to TRBJ1-1; D is possibly TRBD1 (6 bases). Per germline, CDR1 SGHRS and CDR2 YFSETQ. The CDR3 runs 13 residues. The CDR3 here is CASSVQGNTEAFF. CDR3 coding DNA: TGTGCCAGCAGCGTACAGGGCAACACTGAAGCTTTCTTT. Full variable domain (missing parts from reference TRBV5-1 and TRBJ1-1): KAGVTQTPRYLIKTRGQQVTLSCSPISGHRSVSWYQQTPGQGLQFLFEYFSETQRNKGNFPGRFSGRQFSNSRSEMNVSTLELGDSALYLCASSVQGNTEAFFGQGTRLTVV.

The chain has TRBV23-1 and TRBJ2-7; possible D gene TRBD1, 5 bases. TRBV23-1 is classed as an ORF, of uncertain function. The CDR3 sequence is 11 residues long. V was clipped by 7 bases and J by 4 bases, with 8 bases between them. The CDR3 here is CASNDRYEQYF. The DNA of the CDR3 is TGCGCCAGCAACGACAGATACGAGCAGTACTTC.

This clonotype occurred many times. The chain couples TRBV6-5 to TRBJ2-3; D possibly corresponds to TRBD2 (5 bases). Trimming took off 9 bases at V and 3 bases at J, with 16 bases between the two ends. Germline CDR1 MNHEY, CDR2 SVGAGI. The length of the CDR3 is 14 residues. The CDR3 region is CASQLYGETDTQYF. DNA of the CDR3: TGTGCCAGTCAGTTATATGGGGAGACAGATACGCAGTATTTT.

This clonotype appeared many times. The genes are TRBV20-1 and TRBJ2-1; no firm D call. The germline V and J ends were trimmed by 3 bases and 6 bases, with 6 bases remaining between them. The CDR3 is 11 amino acids. Per germline, CDR1 DFQATT and CDR2 SNEGSKA (reference sequence). The CDR3 loop reads CSASGGNEQFF. CDR3 bases: TGCAGTGCTAGTGGCGGCAATGAGCAGTTCTTC.

This clonotype appeared many times. The V gene is TRBV6-2 or TRBV6-3, the J gene TRBJ2-2; 8 bases line up with TRBD1. V dropped 10 bases and J dropped 1; count of bases not matched to a gene: 2. Germline CDR1 is MNHEY and CDR2 is SVGEGT. This CDR3 has 13 amino acids. In nucleotides, the CDR3 is TGTGCCACCGGGACAGGGAACACCGGGGAGCTGTTTTTT. Translation: CATGTGNTGELFF.